What follows is one T cell receptor (beta chain) and its context. Its antigen is currently unknown. The assay was immunoSEQ multiplex PCR, and TCRdb's table has in-frame clones only and misses some. The sample has approximately 160,000 clones, 90% to 95% seen once. Germline V gives CDR1 LNHDA, CDR2 SQIVND (reference sequence). CDR3 length: 13 amino acids. The trim removed 5 bases at V and 9 bases at J, leaving 6 bases unmatched. This entry comes from a study of T cell responses to AZD1222 COVID-19 vaccine. Study results and limitations: It was only after the peak T cell response that any repertoires were sampled. Seropositive status at baseline applied to only a handful of AZD1222 recipients. Spike-specific TCR breadth and depth grew following two AZD1222 doses.

The sequence derives from an adult in good health. The rearrangement uses TRBV19 and TRBJ2-1; 8 positions agree with TRBD1. The sequencing here drew on peripheral blood, taken on day 0 of AZD1222 vaccination. The CDR3: CASSPRTGIEQFF. The CDR3 DNA reads as TGTGCCAGTAGTCCTCGGACAGGGATTGAGCAGTTCTTC.